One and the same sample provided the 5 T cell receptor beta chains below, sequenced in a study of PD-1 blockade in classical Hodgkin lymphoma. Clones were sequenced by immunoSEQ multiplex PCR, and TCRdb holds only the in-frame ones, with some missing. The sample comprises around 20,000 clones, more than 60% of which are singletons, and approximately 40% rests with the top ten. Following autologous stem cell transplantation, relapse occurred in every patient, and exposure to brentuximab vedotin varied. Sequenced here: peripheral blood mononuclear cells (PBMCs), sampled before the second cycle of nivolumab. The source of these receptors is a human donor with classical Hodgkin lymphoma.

The CDR3 bases are TGTGCCAGCGGGGGGACAGGGGGCAATTCACCCCTCCACTTT. Translation gives CASGGTGGNSPLHF. This rearrangement joins TRBV6-1 to TRBJ1-6, with 12 bases fitting TRBD1. The germline V gene encodes CDR1 MNHNS and CDR2 SASEGT. With 8 bases clipped from V and 7 bases from J, the junction kept 3 bases outside the gene matches. The CDR3 is made up of 14 amino acids.

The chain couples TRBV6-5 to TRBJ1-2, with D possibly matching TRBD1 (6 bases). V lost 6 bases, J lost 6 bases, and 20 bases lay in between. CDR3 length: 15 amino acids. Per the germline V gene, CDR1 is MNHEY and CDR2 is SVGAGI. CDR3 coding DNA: TGTGCCAGCAGGATCCTAACCGACAGGTCCCATGGCTACACCTTC. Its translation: CASRILTDRSHGYTF.

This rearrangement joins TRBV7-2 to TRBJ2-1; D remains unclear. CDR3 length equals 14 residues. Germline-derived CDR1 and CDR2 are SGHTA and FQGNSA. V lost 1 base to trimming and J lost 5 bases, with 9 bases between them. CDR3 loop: CASSLVRGDNEQFF. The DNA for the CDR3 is TGTGCCAGCAGCTTAGTGCGAGGAGACAATGAGCAGTTCTTC.

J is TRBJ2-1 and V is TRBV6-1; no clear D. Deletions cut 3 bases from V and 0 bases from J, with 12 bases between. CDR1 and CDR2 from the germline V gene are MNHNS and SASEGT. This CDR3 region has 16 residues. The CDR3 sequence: CASSDPHRYSYNEQFF. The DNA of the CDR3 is TGTGCCAGCAGTGATCCTCACAGATACTCCTACAATGAGCAGTTCTTC.

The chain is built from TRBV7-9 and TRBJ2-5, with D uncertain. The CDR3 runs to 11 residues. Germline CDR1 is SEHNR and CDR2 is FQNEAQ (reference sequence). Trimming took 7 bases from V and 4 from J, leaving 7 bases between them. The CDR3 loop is CASTSTETQYF. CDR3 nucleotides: TGTGCCAGCACCTCGACAGAGACCCAGTACTTC. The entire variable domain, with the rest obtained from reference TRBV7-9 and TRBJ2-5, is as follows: DTGVSQNPRHKITKRGQNVTFRCDPISEHNRLYWYRQTLGQGPEFLTYFQNEAQLEKSRLLSDRFSAERPKGSFSTLEIQRTEQGDSAMYLCASTSTETQYFGPGTRLLVL.